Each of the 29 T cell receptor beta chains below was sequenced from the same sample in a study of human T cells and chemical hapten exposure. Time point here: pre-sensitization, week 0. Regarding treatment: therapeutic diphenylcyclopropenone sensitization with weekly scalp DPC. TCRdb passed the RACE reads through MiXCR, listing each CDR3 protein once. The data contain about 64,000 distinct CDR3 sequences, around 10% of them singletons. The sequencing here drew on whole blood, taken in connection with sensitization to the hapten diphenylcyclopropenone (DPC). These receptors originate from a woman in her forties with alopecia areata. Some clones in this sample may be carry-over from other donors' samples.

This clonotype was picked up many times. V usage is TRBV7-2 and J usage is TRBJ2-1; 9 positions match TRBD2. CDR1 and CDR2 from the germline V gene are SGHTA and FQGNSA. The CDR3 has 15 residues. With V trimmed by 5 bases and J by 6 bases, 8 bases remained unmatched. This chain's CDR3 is CASSLTSGRLNEQFF. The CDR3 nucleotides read TGTGCCAGCAGCCTGACTAGCGGACGCCTCAATGAGCAGTTCTTC.

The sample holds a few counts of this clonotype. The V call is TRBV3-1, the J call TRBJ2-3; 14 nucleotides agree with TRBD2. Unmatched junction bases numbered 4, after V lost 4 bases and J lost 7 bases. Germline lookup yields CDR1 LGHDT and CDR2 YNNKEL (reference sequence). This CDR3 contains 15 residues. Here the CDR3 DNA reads TGTGCCAGCAGCCTAGGGACTAGCGGGAGAAATACGCAGTATTTT. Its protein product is CASSLGTSGRNTQYF.

This CDR3 is CASSFGSGATNEKLFF. The CDR3 DNA sequence: TGTGCCAGCAGTTTCGGGTCGGGAGCAACTAATGAAAAACTGTTTTTT. V is TRBV6-2 or TRBV6-3 and J is TRBJ1-4; D is unclear. The germline gives CDR1 MNHEY, CDR2 SVGEGT. V lost 4 bases and J lost 0, with 12 bases in between. This CDR3 has 16 residues.

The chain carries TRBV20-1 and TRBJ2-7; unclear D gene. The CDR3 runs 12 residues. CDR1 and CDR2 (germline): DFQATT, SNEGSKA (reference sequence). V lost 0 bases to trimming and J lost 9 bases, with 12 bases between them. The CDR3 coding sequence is TGCAGTGCTAGAGATTTGCAGCTGGGGCAGTACTTC. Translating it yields CSARDLQLGQYF.

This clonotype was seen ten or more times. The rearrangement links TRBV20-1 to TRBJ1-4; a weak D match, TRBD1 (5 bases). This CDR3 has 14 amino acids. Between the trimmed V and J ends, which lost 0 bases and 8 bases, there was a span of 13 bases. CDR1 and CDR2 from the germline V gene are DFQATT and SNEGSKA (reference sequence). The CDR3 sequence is CSAREAPGTEKLFF. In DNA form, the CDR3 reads TGCAGTGCTAGAGAGGCCCCCGGGACCGAAAAACTGTTTTTT.

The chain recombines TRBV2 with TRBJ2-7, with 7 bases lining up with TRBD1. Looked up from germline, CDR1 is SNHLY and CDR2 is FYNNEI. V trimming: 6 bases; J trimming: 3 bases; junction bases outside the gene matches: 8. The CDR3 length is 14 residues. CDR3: CASSGTAPSYEQYF. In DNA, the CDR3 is TGTGCCAGCAGCGGGACAGCCCCGAGCTACGAGCAGTACTTC. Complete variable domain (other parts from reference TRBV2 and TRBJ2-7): EPEVTQTPSHQVTQMGQEVILRCVPISNHLYFYWYRQILGQKVEFLVSFYNNEISEKSEIFDDQFSVERPDGSNFTLKIRSTKLEDSAMYFCASSGTAPSYEQYFGPGTRLTVT.

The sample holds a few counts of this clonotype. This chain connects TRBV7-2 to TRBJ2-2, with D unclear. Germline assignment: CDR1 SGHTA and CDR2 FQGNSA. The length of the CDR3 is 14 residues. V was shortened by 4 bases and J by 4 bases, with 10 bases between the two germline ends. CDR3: CASSSHDITGELFF. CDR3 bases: TGTGCCAGCAGCTCCCATGACATCACCGGGGAGCTGTTTTTT.

The CDR3 coding sequence is TGCGCCAGCAGAGCGGGGGTGACTGAAGCTTTCTTT. It yields the protein CASRAGVTEAFF. This chain joins TRBV4-1 and TRBJ1-1, with a weak D call TRBD1 (5 bases). Germline CDR1 and CDR2: MGHRA and YSYEKL. V was clipped by 6 bases and J by 5 bases, with 10 bases between them. This CDR3 is built from 12 residues.

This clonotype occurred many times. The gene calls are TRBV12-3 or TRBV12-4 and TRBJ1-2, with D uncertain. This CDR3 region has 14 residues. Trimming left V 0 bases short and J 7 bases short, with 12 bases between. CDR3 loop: CASSLAGFEVGYTF. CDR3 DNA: TGTGCCAGCAGTTTAGCGGGGTTCGAGGTTGGCTACACCTTC.

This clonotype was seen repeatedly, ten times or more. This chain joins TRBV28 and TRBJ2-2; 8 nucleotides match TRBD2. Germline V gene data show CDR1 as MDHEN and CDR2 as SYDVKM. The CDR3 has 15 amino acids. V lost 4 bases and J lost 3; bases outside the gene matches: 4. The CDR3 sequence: CASSWTSRYTGELFF. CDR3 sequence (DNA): TGTGCCAGCAGTTGGACTAGCAGGTACACCGGGGAGCTGTTTTTT.

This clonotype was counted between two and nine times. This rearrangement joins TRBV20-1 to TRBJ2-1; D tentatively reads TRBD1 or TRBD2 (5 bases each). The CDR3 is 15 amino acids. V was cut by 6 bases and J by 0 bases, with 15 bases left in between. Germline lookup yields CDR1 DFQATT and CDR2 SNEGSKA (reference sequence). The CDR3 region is CSAPGTANSYNEQFF. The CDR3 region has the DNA TGCAGTGCCCCCGGGACGGCCAACTCCTACAATGAGCAGTTCTTC.

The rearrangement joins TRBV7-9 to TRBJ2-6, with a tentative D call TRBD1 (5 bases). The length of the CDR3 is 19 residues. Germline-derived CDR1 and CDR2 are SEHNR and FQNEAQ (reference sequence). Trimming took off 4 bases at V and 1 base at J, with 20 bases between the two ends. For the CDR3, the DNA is TGTGCCAGCAGCTCAAGAGACAGCCGAATTCCTTCTGGGGCCAACGTCCTGACTTTC. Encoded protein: CASSSRDSRIPSGANVLTF.

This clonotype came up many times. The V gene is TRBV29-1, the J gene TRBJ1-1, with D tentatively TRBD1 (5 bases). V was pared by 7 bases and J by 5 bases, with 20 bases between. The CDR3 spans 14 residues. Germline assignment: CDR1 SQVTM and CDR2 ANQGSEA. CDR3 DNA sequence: TGCAGCGCCGGGGCGGGGCAGAGGGGAACTGAAGCTTTCTTT. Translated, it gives CSAGAGQRGTEAFF.

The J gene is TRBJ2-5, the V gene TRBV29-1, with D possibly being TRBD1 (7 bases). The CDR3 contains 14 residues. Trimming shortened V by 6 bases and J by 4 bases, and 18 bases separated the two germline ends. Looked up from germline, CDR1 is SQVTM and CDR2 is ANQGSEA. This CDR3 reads CSVRQGEGGETQYF. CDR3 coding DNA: TGCAGCGTCAGACAGGGTGAGGGGGGAGAGACCCAGTACTTC. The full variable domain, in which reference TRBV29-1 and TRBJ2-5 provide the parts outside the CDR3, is SAVISQKPSRDICQRGTSLTIQCQVDSQVTMMFWYRQQPGQSLTLIATANQGSEATYESGFVIDKFPISRPNLTFSTLTVSNMSPEDSSIYLCSVRQGEGGETQYFGPGTRLLVL.

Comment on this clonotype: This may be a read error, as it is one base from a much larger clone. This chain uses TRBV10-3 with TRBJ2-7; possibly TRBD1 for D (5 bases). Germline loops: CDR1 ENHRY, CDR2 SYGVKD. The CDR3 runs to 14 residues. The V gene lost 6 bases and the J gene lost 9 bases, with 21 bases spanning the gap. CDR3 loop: CAIRNRLVDTGQYF. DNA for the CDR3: TGTGCCATCAGAAACAGGTTGGTCGATACAGGGCAGTACTTC.

The CDR3 protein is CASSPRSMNTEAFF. The CDR3 nucleotides are TGTGCCAGCAGCCCCCGGTCCATGAACACTGAAGCTTTCTTT. The chain uses TRBV3-1 and TRBJ1-1; D unresolved. The germline CDR1 and CDR2 sequences are LGHDT and YNNKEL (reference sequence). This CDR3 comprises 14 residues. Between the trimmed V and J ends, which lost 4 bases and 0 bases, there was a span of 9 bases.

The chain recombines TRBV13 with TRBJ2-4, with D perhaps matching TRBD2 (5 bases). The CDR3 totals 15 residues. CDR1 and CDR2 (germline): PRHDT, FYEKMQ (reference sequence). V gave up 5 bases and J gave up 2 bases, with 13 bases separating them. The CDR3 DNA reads TGTGCCAGCAGCCCCCCCGAGGGTTCCAAAAACATTCAGTACTTC. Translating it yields CASSPPEGSKNIQYF.

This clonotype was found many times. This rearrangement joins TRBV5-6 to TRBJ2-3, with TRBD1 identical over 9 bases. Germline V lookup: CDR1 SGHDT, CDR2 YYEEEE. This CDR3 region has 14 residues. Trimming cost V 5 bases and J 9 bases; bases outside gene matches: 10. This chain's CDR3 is CASSWGQGIGTQYF. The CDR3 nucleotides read TGTGCCAGCAGTTGGGGACAGGGAATAGGCACGCAGTATTTT.

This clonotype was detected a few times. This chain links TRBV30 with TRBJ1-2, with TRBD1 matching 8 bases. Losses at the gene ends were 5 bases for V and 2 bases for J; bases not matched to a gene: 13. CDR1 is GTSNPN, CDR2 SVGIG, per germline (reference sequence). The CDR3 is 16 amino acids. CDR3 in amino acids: CAWRKGQANLNYGYTF. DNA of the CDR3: TGTGCCTGGCGGAAGGGACAGGCAAACCTAAACTATGGCTACACCTTC.

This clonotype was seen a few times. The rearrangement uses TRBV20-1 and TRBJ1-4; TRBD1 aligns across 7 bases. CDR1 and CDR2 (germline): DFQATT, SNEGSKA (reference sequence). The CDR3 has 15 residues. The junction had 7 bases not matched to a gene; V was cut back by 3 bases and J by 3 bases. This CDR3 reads CSASEQGRPNEKLFF. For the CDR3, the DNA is TGCAGTGCTAGTGAACAGGGGAGGCCTAATGAAAAACTGTTTTTT.

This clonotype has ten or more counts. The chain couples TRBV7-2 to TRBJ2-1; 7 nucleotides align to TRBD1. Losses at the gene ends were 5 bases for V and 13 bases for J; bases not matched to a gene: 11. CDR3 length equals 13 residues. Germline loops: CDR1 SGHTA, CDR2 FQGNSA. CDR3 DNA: TGTGCCAGCAGCCTCTACAGGGGAGTGGAACAGTTCTTC. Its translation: CASSLYRGVEQFF.

The CDR3 coding sequence is TGCAGCGTTGATCCCCCAACAGAGCAGTTCTTC. Amino acids: CSVDPPTEQFF. V is TRBV29-1 and J is TRBJ2-1, with D hard to call. The CDR3 length is 11 residues. The V gene lost 3 bases and the J gene lost 10 bases, with 10 bases spanning the gap. Per the germline V gene, CDR1 is SQVTM and CDR2 is ANQGSEA.

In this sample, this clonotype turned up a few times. CDR3 sequence (DNA): TGTGCCTGGAGTGGCCTTCGACAGGTTTCAAGCGGGGAGCTGTTTTTT. This sequence encodes CAWSGLRQVSSGELFF. This chain connects TRBV30 to TRBJ2-2; possibly TRBD1 for D (6 bases). Germline CDR1 GTSNPN, CDR2 SVGIG (reference sequence). This CDR3 comprises 16 residues. Deletions cut 1 base from V and 7 bases from J, with 19 bases between. The full variable domain, rest sourced from reference TRBV30 and TRBJ2-2, is SQTIHQWPATLVQPVGSPLSLECTVEGTSNPNLYWYRQAAGRGLQLLFYSVGIGQISSEVPQNLSASRPQDRQFILSSKKLLLSDSGFYLCAWSGLRQVSSGELFFGEGSRLTVL.

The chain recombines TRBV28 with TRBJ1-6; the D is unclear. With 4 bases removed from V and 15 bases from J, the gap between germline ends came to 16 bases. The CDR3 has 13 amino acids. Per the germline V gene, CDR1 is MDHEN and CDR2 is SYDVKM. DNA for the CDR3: TGTGCCAGCAGTTCCCCTGACATCATCGGCCTCCACTTT. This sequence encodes CASSSPDIIGLHF.

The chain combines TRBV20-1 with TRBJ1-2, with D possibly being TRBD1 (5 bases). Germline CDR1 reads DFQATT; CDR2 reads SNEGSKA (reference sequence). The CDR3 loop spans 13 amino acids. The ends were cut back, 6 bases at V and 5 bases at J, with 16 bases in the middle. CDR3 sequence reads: CSALDRTSYGYTF. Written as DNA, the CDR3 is TGCAGTGCCCTAGACAGAACCTCATATGGCTACACCTTC.

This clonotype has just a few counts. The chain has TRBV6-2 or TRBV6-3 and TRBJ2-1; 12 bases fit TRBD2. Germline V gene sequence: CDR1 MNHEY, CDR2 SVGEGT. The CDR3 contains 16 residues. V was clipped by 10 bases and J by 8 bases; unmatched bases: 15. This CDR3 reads CATLTRLAGVNHEQFF. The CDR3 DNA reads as TGTGCCACCCTAACCCGACTAGCGGGAGTGAACCATGAGCAGTTCTTC.

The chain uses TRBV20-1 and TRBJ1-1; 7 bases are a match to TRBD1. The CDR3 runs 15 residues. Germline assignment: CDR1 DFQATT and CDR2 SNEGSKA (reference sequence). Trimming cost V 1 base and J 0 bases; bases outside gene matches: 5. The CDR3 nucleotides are TGCAGTGCTAGAGGTCAGGGACAGCTGAACACTGAAGCTTTCTTT. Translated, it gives CSARGQGQLNTEAFF.

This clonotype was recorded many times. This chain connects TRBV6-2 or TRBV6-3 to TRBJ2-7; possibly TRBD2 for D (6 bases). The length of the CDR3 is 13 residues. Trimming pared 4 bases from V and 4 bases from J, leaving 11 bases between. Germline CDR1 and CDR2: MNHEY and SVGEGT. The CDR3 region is CASSSSAGYEQYF. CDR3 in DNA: TGTGCCAGCAGTTCCTCTGCGGGGTACGAGCAGTACTTC.

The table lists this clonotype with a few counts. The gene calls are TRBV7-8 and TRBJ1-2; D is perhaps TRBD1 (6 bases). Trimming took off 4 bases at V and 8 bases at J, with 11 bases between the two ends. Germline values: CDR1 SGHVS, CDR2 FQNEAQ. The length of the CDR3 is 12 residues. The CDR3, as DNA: TGTGCCAGCAGCTCACAGGGACGCGGCTACACCTTC. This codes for CASSSQGRGYTF. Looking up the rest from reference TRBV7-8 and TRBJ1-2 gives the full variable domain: GAGVSQSPRYKVAKRGQDVALRCDPISGHVSLFWYQQALGQGPEFLTYFQNEAQLDKSGLPSDRFFAERPEGSVSTLKIQRTQQEDSAVYLCASSSQGRGYTFGSGTRLTVV.